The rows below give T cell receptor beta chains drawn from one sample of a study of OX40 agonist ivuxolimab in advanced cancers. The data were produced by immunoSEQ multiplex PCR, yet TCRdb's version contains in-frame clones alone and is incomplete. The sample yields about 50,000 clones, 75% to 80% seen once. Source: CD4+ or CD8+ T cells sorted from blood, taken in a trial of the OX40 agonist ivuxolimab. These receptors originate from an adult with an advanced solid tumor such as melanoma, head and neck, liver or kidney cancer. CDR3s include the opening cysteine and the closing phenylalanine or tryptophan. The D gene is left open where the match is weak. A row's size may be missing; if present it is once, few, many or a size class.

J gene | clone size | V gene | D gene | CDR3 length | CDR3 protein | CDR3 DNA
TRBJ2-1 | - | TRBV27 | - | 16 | CASSPPTRFGPNEQFF | TGTGCCAGCAGTCCTCCGACCCGATTCGGCCCAAATGAGCAGTTCTTC
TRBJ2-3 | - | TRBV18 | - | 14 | CASSPRQATDTQYF | TGTGCCAGCTCACCACGGCAGGCCACAGATACGCAGTATTTT
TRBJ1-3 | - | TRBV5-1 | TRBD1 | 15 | CASSSDRNRRNTIYF | TGCGCCAGCAGCTCGGACAGGAATCGCCGAAACACCATATATTTT
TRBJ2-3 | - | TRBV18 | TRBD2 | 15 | CASSMGSSGRDTQYF | TGTGCCAGCTCGATGGGGTCTAGCGGTAGAGATACGCAGTATTTT
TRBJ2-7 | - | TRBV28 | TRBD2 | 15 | CASSPGTSGPNEQYF | TGTGCCAGCAGTCCAGGGACTAGCGGACCCAATGAGCAGTACTTC
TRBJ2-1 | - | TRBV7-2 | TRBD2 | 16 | CASSSPGLAGYNEQFF | TGTGCCAGCAGCTCCCCTGGACTAGCGGGCTACAATGAGCAGTTCTTC
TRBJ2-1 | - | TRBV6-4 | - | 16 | CASSTGVAVARDEQFF | TGTGCCAGCAGTACTGGGGTAGCGGTAGCTCGGGATGAGCAGTTCTTC
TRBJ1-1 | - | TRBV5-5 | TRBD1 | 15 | CASSPRQGADTEAFF | TGTGCCAGCAGCCCACGACAGGGGGCGGATACTGAAGCTTTCTTT
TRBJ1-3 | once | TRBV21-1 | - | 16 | CASKNREATSGNTIYF | TGTGCCAGCAAAAATAGGGAGGCGACCTCTGGAAACACCATATATTTT
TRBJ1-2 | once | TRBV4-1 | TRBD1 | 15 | CASSQDGAGGLGYTF | TGCGCCAGCAGCCAAGATGGGGCAGGGGGCCTTGGCTACACCTTC
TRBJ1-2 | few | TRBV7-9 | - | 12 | CASSSPGSGYTF | TGTGCCAGCAGCTCCCCAGGGTCCGGCTACACCTTC
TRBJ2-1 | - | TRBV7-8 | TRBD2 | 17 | CASSPGLAGLHTNEQFF | TGTGCCAGCAGCCCGGGACTAGCGGGACTGCACACCAATGAGCAGTTCTTC
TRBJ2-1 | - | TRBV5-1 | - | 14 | CASSPIPRDNEQFF | TGCGCCAGCAGCCCGATCCCCAGGGACAATGAGCAGTTCTTC
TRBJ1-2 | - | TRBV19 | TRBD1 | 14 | CASSIGQGAGGYTF | TGTGCCAGTAGTATTGGACAGGGGGCTGGTGGCTACACCTTC
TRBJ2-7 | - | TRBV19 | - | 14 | CASSVSGRSYEQYF | TGTGCCAGTAGTGTGTCGGGGCGCTCCTACGAGCAGTACTTC
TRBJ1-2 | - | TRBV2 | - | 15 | CASSYTPTANYGYTF | TGTGCCAGCAGTTATACACCGACCGCTAACTATGGCTACACCTTC
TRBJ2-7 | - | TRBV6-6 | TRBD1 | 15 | CASRGGQANSYEQYF | TGTGCCAGCAGAGGGGGACAGGCGAACTCCTACGAGCAGTACTTC
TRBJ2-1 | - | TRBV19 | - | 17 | CASSNPARIMRGNEQFF | TGTGCCAGTAGTAATCCCGCGCGAATCATGAGGGGGAATGAGCAGTTCTTC
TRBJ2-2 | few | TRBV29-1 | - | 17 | CSPKPEGSSTGTGELFF | TGCAGCCCTAAACCCGAGGGGTCTTCAACGGGGACCGGGGAGCTGTTTTTT
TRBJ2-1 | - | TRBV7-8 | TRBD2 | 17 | CASSLPPSSGRANEQFF | TGTGCCAGCAGCCTACCCCCCTCTAGCGGGAGGGCCAATGAGCAGTTCTTC
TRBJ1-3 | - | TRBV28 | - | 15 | CASSLEGGAGNTIYF | TGTGCCAGCAGTTTAGAGGGGGGGGCTGGAAACACCATATATTTT
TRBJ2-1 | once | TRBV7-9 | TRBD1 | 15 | CASSLVKQGVDEQFF | TGTGCCAGCAGCTTAGTCAAACAGGGGGTCGATGAGCAGTTCTTC
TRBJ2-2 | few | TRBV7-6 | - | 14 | CASSSVEGSGELFF | TGTGCCAGCAGCTCAGTAGAGGGATCCGGGGAGCTGTTTTTT
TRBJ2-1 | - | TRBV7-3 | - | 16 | CASSLNPTGRYNEQFF | TGTGCCAGCAGCTTAAACCCTACGGGACGGTACAATGAGCAGTTCTTC
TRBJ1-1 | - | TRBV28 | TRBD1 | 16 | CASPPAGQGVNTEAFF | TGTGCCAGCCCCCCCGCGGGACAGGGGGTGAACACTGAAGCTTTCTTT
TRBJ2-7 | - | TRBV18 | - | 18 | CASSPKGGKVPWVYEQYF | TGTGCCAGCTCACCAAAAGGCGGGAAGGTCCCCTGGGTCTACGAGCAGTACTTC
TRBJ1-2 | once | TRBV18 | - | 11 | CASSPGQGYTF | TGTGCCAGCTCACCAGGACAGGGCTACACCTTC
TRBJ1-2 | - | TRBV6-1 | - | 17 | CASSGLLGPTTNYGYTF | TGTGCCAGCAGTGGCCTACTTGGTCCCACCACCAACTATGGCTACACCTTC
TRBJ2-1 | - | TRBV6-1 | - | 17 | CASSEDRGFLADNEQFF | TGTGCCAGCAGTGAAGACCGGGGGTTTCTGGCGGACAATGAGCAGTTCTTC
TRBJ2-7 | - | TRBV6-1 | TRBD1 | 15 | CASSDGGTGYYEQYF | TGTGCCAGCAGTGACGGCGGGACAGGGTACTACGAGCAGTACTTC
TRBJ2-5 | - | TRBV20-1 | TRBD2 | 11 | CSAISGETQYF | TGCAGTGCTATTAGCGGGGAGACCCAGTACTTC
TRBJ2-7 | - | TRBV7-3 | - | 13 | CASSLEASAEQYF | TGTGCCAGCAGCTTAGAAGCTAGCGCGGAGCAGTACTTC
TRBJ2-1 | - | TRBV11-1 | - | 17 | CASSLGSGLRSYNEQFF | TGTGCCAGCAGCTTAGGTTCAGGGCTGAGGTCTTACAATGAGCAGTTCTTC
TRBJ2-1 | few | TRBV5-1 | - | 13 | CASTSNEGDEQFF | TGCGCCAGCACCTCGAACGAGGGCGATGAGCAGTTCTTC
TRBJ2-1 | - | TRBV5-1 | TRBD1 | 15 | CASSEGQGRYNEQFF | TGCGCCAGCAGCGAGGGACAGGGGAGGTACAATGAGCAGTTCTTC
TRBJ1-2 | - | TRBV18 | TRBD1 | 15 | CASSQRQGNSYGYTF | TGTGCCAGCTCGCAAAGACAGGGGAATAGCTATGGCTACACCTTC
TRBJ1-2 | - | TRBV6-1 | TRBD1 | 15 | CASSHPTGANYGYTF | TGTGCCAGCAGTCATCCGACAGGGGCTAACTATGGCTACACCTTC
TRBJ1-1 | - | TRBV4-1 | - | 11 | CASSQMTEHTF | TGCGCCAGCAGCCAAATGACAGAACACACCTTT
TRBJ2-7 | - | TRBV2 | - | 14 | CASITGPSSYEQYF | TGTGCCAGCATAACAGGCCCGAGCTCCTACGAGCAGTACTTC
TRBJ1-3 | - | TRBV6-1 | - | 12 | CASRGRGNTIYF | TGTGCCAGCAGGGGCAGAGGAAACACCATATATTTT
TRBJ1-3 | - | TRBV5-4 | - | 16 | CASSLNQGSSGNTIYF | TGTGCCAGCAGCTTAAACCAGGGGTCGAGTGGAAACACCATATATTTT
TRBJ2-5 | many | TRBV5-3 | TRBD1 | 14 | CARRPGTVEETQYF | TGTGCCAGAAGACCTGGGACAGTGGAAGAGACCCAGTACTTC
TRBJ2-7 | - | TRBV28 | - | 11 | CASAGPYEQYF | TGTGCCTCGGCGGGGCCCTACGAGCAGTACTTC
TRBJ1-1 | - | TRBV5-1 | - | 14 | CASSWGLGNTEAFF | TGCGCCAGCAGCTGGGGTTTGGGGAACACTGAAGCTTTCTTT
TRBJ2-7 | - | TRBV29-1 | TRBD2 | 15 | CSVEDRNSGSYEQYF | TGCAGCGTTGAAGATCGGAATAGCGGGAGCTACGAGCAGTACTTC
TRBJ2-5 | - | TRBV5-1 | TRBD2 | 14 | CASSLAGVEETQYF | TGCGCCAGCAGCTTAGCGGGAGTCGAAGAGACCCAGTACTTC
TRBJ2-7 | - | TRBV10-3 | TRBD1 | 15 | CAISAGQGATYEQYF | TGTGCCATCAGTGCCGGACAGGGGGCTACCTACGAGCAGTACTTC
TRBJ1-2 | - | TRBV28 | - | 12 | CASTIQRGSYTF | TGTGCCAGCACCATCCAGAGAGGAAGCTACACCTTC
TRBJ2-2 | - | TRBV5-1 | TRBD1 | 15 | CASSRTGTNTGELFF | TGCGCCAGCAGCCGGACAGGGACGAACACCGGGGAGCTGTTTTTT
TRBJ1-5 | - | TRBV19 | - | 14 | CASSGYLDNQPQHF | TGTGCCAGTAGTGGTTACCTGGACAATCAGCCCCAGCATTTT
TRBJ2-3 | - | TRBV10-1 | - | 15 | CASSDGTGVTDTQYF | TGCGCCAGCAGTGACGGGACGGGAGTCACAGATACGCAGTATTTT
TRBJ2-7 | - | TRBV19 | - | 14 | CASSIGTGSYEQYF | TGTGCCAGTAGTATCGGGACCGGTTCCTACGAGCAGTACTTC
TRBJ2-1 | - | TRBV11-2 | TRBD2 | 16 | CASTEGGSGTYNEQFF | TGTGCCAGCACCGAGGGCGGGAGTGGCACCTACAATGAGCAGTTCTTC
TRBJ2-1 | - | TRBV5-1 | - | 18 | CASSFKSREPATYNEQFF | TGCGCCAGCAGCTTTAAATCCCGGGAACCCGCGACATACAATGAGCAGTTCTTC
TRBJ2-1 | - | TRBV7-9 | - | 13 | CASSLGEYNEQFF | TGTGCCAGCAGCTTAGGGGAGTACAATGAGCAGTTCTTC
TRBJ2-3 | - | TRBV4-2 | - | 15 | CASSQASTSSYTQYF | TGTGCCAGCAGCCAAGCCAGTACTTCTTCTTACACGCAGTATTTT
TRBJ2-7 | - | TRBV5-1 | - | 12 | CASSFQGGEQYF | TGCGCCAGCAGTTTCCAGGGGGGCGAGCAGTACTTC
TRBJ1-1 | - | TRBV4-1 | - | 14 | CASSRQIGNTEAFF | TGCGCCAGCAGCCGACAGATCGGGAACACTGAAGCTTTCTTT
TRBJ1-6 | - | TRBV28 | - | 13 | CASRQVLNSPLHF | TGTGCCAGCAGACAGGTTTTGAATTCACCCCTCCACTTT